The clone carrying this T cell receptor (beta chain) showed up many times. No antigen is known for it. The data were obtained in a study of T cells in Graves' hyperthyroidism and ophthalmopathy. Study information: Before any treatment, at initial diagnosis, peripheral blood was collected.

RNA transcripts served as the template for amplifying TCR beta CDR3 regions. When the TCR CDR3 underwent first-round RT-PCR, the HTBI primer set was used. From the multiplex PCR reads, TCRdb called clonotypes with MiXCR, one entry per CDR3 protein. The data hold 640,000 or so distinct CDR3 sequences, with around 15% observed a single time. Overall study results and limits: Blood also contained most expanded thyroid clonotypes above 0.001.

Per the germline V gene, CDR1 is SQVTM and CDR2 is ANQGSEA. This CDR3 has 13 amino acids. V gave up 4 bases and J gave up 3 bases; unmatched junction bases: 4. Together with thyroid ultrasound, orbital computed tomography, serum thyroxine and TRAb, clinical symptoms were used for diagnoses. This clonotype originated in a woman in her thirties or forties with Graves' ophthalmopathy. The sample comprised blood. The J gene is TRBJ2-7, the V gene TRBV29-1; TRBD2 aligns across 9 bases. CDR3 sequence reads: CSVAGTSNYEQYF. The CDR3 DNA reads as TGCAGCGTTGCGGGGACTAGCAACTACGAGCAGTACTTC.